One and the same sample provided the 16 T cell receptor beta chains below, sequenced in a study of blood T cell repertoires in COVID-19. Data came from immunoSEQ multiplex PCR; TCRdb stores just in-frame clones and leaves some out. The table lists approximately 210,000 clones, roughly 85% of them singletons. The sequenced sample consisted of peripheral blood. These receptors all stem from a woman between 35 and 50 years old with active or convalescent COVID-19.

This rearrangement joins TRBV12-5 to TRBJ1-5; TRBD1 matches 8 bases. J was trimmed by 4 bases and V by 1 base; bases with no gene match: 12. The germline V gene has CDR1 LGHNT and CDR2 FRNRAP. The CDR3 has 18 residues. The CDR3 DNA sequence: TGTGCTAGTGGTTTGGGGACAGGGACGGTAGGGGAAAATCAGCCCCAGCATTTT. Translated, it gives CASGLGTGTVGENQPQHF. The full variable domain, rest sourced from reference TRBV12-5 and TRBJ1-5, is DARVTQTPRHKVTEMGQEVTMRCQPILGHNTVFWYRQTMMQGLELLAYFRNRAPLDDSGMPKDRFSAEMPDATLATLKIQPSEPRDSAVYFCASGLGTGTVGENQPQHFGDGTRLSIL.

This rearrangement joins TRBV2 to TRBJ1-1; no clear D. Trimming took 6 bases from V and 1 from J, leaving 15 bases between them. There are 15 residues in the CDR3. From germline, CDR1 is SNHLY and CDR2 FYNNEI. The CDR3 nucleotides are TGTGCCAGCAGGCACCGAACGGGAAGGAACACTGAAGCTTTCTTT. It yields the protein CASRHRTGRNTEAFF.

CDR3 sequence reads: CASSLQTPAGGSPLHF. The CDR3 nucleotides read TGTGCCAGCAGTTTACAAACGCCAGCCGGAGGTTCACCCCTCCACTTT. This sequence joins TRBV27 and TRBJ1-6; D is undetermined. CDR1 and CDR2 (germline): MNHEY, SMNVEV (reference sequence). V gave up 2 bases and J gave up 9 bases, with 17 bases separating them. This CDR3 comprises 16 residues.

The rearrangement links TRBV7-3 to TRBJ2-1, with 9 positions matching TRBD1. Germline CDR1 is SGHTA and CDR2 is FQGTGA. The CDR3 is 16 residues long. Trimming took 3 bases from V and 4 from J; bases not matched to a gene: 7. In nucleotides, the CDR3 is TGTGCCAGCAGCTTCAAACAGGGGGCTAGGTACAATGAGCAGTTCTTC. Its protein is CASSFKQGARYNEQFF.

The chain couples TRBV7-6 to TRBJ2-1; the D gene is possibly TRBD2 (6 bases). V was shortened by 5 bases and J by 0 bases, with 20 bases between the two germline ends. Germline V gives CDR1 SGHVS, CDR2 FNYEAQ. This CDR3 comprises 18 residues. CDR3 sequence reads: CASSTYAGLMSSYNEQFF. The CDR3 nucleotides read TGTGCCAGCAGCACCTACGCGGGACTTATGAGCTCCTACAATGAGCAGTTCTTC.

This chain joins TRBV5-4 and TRBJ2-4; 7 nucleotides agree with TRBD2. Germline V gene data show CDR1 as SGHNT and CDR2 as YYREEE (reference sequence). The CDR3 loop spans 16 amino acids. J gave up 4 bases and V 4 bases, and 11 bases lay outside the gene matches. CDR3 residues: CASSRGSGGRKNIQYF. DNA of the CDR3: TGTGCCAGCAGCCGAGGCTCGGGAGGTCGGAAAAACATTCAGTACTTC.

V is TRBV11-3 and J is TRBJ1-6, with TRBD1 identical over 10 bases. The CDR3 spans 14 residues. J gave up 6 bases and V 4 bases, and 0 bases lay outside the gene matches. The germline V gene has CDR1 SGHNT and CDR2 YENEEA. The CDR3 sequence: CASSWDRGNSPLHF. Written as DNA, the CDR3 is TGTGCCAGCAGCTGGGACAGGGGTAATTCACCCCTCCACTTT.

This chain uses TRBV6-1 with TRBJ2-5; tentatively, D is TRBD1 (5 bases). V lost 6 bases, J lost 10 bases, and 18 bases lay in between. The length of the CDR3 is 13 residues. Per the germline V gene, CDR1 is MNHNS and CDR2 is SASEGT. The CDR3 loop is CASSPGQGRGQYF. CDR3 bases: TGTGCCAGCAGCCCAGGTCAGGGCCGAGGCCAGTACTTC.

This chain joins TRBV27 and TRBJ1-1; 7 positions match TRBD1. CDR3 length: 15 residues. Germline trimming cut 5 bases from V and 10 bases from J; bases unmatched to any gene: 16. Germline CDR1 MNHEY, CDR2 SMNVEV (reference sequence). The CDR3 DNA is TGTGCCAGCAGTGGCCTACGACAGGGTAGTTTTTTAGCTTTCTTT. Protein product: CASSGLRQGSFLAFF.

The V call is TRBV5-1, the J call TRBJ2-7; D is perhaps TRBD2 (6 bases). This CDR3 spans 12 amino acids. The germline V and J ends were trimmed by 1 base and 6 bases, with 8 bases remaining between them. The germline gives CDR1 SGHRS, CDR2 YFSETQ. CDR3 in amino acids: CASSLTGGEQYF. The CDR3 coding sequence is TGCGCCAGCAGCTTGACCGGGGGCGAGCAGTACTTC.

The chain recombines TRBV19 with TRBJ2-1; 12 nucleotides match TRBD2. The germline V gene encodes CDR1 LNHDA and CDR2 SQIVND (reference sequence). The CDR3 covers 15 residues. The CDR3 loop reads CASRPLAGGNNEQFF. The CDR3 region has the DNA TGTGCTTCAAGGCCACTAGCGGGGGGAAACAATGAGCAGTTCTTC.

The chain employs TRBV9 and TRBJ2-3; maybe TRBD1 (6 bases). There are 15 residues in the CDR3. Germline CDR1 reads SGDLS; CDR2 reads YYNGEE. V was clipped by 4 bases and J by 1 base, with 13 bases between them. CDR3 nucleotides: TGTGCCAGCAGCTCACAGGGCTACGGCACAGATACGCAGTATTTT. This sequence encodes CASSSQGYGTDTQYF.

The V call is TRBV7-2, the J call TRBJ1-6; 8 bases are shared with TRBD1. In germline, CDR1 is SGHTA, CDR2 FQGNSA. The V segment lost 5 bases and the J segment 8 bases; nucleotides outside the gene matches: 8. The CDR3 is 15 residues long. CDR3 nucleotides: TGTGCCAGCAGCCTACAAGGACAGGGCCATTCACCCCTCCACTTT. It codes for CASSLQGQGHSPLHF.

The J gene is TRBJ1-2, the V gene TRBV4-1; D possibly corresponds to TRBD1 (6 bases). This CDR3 spans 13 amino acids. Germline V gene sequence: CDR1 MGHRA, CDR2 YSYEKL. V lost 3 bases and J 1 base, leaving 6 bases between the germline ends. The CDR3 here is CASSQDSNYGYTF. CDR3 in DNA: TGCGCCAGCAGCCAGGACAGTAACTATGGCTACACCTTC.

J is TRBJ2-5 and V is TRBV11-2; 16 positions match TRBD2. Germline V gene data show CDR1 as SGHAT and CDR2 as FQNNGV. The junction had 6 bases not matched to a gene; V was cut back by 6 bases and J by 5 bases. This CDR3 region has 16 residues. The DNA of the CDR3 is TGTGCCAGCAGAGGGGGGACTAGCGGGAGGGCGGAGACCCAGTACTTC. This encodes CASRGGTSGRAETQYF. The variable domain in full, with the rest retrieved from reference TRBV11-2 and TRBJ2-5, is EAGVAQSPRYKIIEKRQSVAFWCNPISGHATLYWYQQILGQGPKLLIQFQNNGVVDDSQLPKDRFSAERLKGVDSTLKIQPAKLEDSAVYLCASRGGTSGRAETQYFGPGTRLLVL.

This rearrangement joins TRBV10-1 to TRBJ2-5, with D possibly TRBD1 on 6 matching bases. This CDR3 contains 16 residues. With 3 bases removed from V and 3 bases from J, the gap between germline ends came to 17 bases. Germline values: CDR1 WNHNN, CDR2 SYGVQD (reference sequence). The CDR3 loop reads CASSDPGTQSEETQYF. DNA for the CDR3: TGCGCCAGCAGTGACCCCGGGACACAATCCGAAGAGACCCAGTACTTC.